This TCR beta chain was captured by sequencing in a study of OX40 agonist ivuxolimab in advanced cancers. The wider study: Partial responses were achieved by three patients, of whom one had hepatocellular carcinoma and two had cutaneous melanoma.

Data came from immunoSEQ multiplex PCR; TCRdb stores just in-frame clones and leaves some out. The sample lists approximately 69,000 clones; just over 85% were seen once. In the case of this clone: Its antigen remains unknown.

Whole-study findings and limits: Both CD4+ and CD8+ T cell populations in blood had undergone clonal expansion by week 6 at 0.1 to 3.0 mg/kg. No determination was made of the antigen specificity of the expanded peripheral T cells. The 0.1-3.0 mg/kg partial responders had among the lowest clonal expansion.

The V and J ends lost 6 bases and 5 bases respectively, with 14 bases between them. The germline V gene has CDR1 MNHNY and CDR2 SVGAGI (reference sequence). The CDR3 is made up of 13 amino acids. The material sequenced was CD4+ or CD8+ T cells sorted from blood, taken in a trial of the OX40 agonist ivuxolimab. The V and J genes are TRBV6-6 and TRBJ2-7, with D possibly matching TRBD2 (6 bases). The receptor comes from an adult with an advanced solid tumor such as melanoma, head and neck, liver or kidney cancer. The CDR3 protein is CASSWRGANEQYF. The CDR3 DNA is TGTGCCAGCAGCTGGCGCGGGGCCAACGAGCAGTACTTC.